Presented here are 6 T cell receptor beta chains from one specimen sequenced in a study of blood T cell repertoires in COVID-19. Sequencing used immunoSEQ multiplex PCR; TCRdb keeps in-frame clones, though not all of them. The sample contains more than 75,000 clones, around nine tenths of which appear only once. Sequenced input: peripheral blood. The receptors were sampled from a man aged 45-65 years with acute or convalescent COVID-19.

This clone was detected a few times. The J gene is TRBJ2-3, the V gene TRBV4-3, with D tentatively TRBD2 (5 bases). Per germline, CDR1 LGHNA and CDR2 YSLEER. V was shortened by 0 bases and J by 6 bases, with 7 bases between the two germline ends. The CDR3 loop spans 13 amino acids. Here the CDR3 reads CASSQDPGDTQYF. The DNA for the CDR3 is TGCGCCAGCAGCCAAGATCCGGGGGATACGCAGTATTTT.

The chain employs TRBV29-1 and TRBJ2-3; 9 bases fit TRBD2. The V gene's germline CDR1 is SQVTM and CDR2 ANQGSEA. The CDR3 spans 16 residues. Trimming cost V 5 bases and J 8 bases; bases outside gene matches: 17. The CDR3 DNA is TGCAGCGTTAGGAGGGATAGCGGGAGATCCACACGTACGCAGTATTTT. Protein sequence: CSVRRDSGRSTRTQYF.

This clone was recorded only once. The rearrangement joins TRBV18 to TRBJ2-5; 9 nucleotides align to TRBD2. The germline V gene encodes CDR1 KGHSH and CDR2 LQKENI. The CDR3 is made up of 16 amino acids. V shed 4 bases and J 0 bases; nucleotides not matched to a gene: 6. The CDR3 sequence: CASSLQRGANQETQYF. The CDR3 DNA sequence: TGTGCCAGCTCACTTCAGCGGGGGGCGAACCAAGAGACCCAGTACTTC.

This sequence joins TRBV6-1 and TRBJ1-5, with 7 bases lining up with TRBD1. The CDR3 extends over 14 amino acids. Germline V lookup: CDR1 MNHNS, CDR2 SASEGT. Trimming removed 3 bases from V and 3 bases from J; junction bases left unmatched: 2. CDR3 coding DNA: TGTGCCAGCAGTGATCAGGGGGTCAATCAGCCCCAGCATTTT. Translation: CASSDQGVNQPQHF.

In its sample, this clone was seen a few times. CDR3 loop: CASSPSRQSEAFF. CDR3 coding DNA: TGTGCCAGCAGCCCTTCTCGACAGTCTGAAGCTTTCTTT. The V call is TRBV7-6, the J call TRBJ1-1, with D possibly TRBD1 on 5 matching bases. V lost 5 bases to trimming and J lost 6 bases, with 13 bases between them. Germline values: CDR1 SGHVS, CDR2 FNYEAQ. The CDR3 extends over 13 amino acids.

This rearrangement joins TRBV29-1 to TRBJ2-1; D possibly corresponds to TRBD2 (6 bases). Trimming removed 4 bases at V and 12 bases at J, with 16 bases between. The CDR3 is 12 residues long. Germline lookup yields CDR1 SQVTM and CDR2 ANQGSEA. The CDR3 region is CSVVGGAPGQFF. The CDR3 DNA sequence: TGCAGCGTTGTGGGAGGAGCCCCCGGGCAGTTCTTC.